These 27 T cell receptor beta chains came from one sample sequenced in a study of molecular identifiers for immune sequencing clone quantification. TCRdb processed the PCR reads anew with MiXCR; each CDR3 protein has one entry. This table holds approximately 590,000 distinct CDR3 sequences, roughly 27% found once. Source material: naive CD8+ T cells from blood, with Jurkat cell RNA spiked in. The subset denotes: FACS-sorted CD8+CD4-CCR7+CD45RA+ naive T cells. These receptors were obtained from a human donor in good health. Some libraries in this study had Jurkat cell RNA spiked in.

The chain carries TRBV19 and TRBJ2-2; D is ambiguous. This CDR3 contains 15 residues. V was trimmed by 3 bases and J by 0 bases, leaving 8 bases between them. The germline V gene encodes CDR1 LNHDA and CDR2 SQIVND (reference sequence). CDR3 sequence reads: CASSIGITNTGELFF. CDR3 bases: TGTGCCAGTAGTATTGGGATTACGAACACCGGGGAGCTGTTTTTT.

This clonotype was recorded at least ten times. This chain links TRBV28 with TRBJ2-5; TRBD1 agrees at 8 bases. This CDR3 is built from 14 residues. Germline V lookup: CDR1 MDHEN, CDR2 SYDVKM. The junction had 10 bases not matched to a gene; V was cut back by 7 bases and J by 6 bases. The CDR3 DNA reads TGTGCCAGCAACCTCCAGGGGGCTCCTCAGACCCAGTACTTC. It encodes CASNLQGAPQTQYF.

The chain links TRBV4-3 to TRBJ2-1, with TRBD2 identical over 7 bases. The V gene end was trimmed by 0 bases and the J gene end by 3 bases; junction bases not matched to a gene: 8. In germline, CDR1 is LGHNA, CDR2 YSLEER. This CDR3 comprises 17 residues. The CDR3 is CASSQDSQRGHYNEQFF. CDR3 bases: TGCGCCAGCAGCCAAGACAGTCAGCGGGGCCACTACAATGAGCAGTTCTTC.

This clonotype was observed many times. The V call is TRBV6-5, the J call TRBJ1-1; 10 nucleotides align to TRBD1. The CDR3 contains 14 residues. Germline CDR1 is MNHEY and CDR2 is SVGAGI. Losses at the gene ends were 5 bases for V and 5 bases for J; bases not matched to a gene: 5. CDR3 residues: CASSQDRGQTEAFF. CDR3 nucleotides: TGTGCCAGCAGTCAAGACAGGGGGCAAACTGAAGCTTTCTTT.

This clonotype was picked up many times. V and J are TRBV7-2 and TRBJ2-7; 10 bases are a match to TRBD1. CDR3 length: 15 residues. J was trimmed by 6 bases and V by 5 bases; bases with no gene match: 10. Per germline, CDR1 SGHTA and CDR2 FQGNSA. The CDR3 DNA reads TGTGCCAGCAGCCCATGGACAGGGGGTTTGGGCGAGCAGTACTTC. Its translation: CASSPWTGGLGEQYF. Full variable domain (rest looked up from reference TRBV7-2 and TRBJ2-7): GAGVSQSPSNKVTEKGKDVELRCDPISGHTALYWYRQSLGQGLEFLIYFQGNSAPDKSGLPSDRFSAERTGGSVSTLTIQRTQQEDSAVYLCASSPWTGGLGEQYFGPGTRLTVT.

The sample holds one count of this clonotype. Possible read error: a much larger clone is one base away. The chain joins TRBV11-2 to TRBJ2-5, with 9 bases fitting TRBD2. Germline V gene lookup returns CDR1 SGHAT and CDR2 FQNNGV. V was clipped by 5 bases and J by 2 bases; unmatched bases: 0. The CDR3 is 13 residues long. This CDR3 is CASSGLAQETQYF. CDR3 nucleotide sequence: TGTGCCAGCAGCGGACTAGCGCAAGAGACCCAGTACTTC. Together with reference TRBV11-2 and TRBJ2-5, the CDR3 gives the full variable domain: EAGVAQSPRYKIIEKRQSVAFWCNPISGHATLYWYQQILGQGPKLLIQFQNNGVVDDSQLPKDRFSAERLKGVDSTLKIQPAKLEDSAVYLCASSGLAQETQYFGPGTRLLVL.

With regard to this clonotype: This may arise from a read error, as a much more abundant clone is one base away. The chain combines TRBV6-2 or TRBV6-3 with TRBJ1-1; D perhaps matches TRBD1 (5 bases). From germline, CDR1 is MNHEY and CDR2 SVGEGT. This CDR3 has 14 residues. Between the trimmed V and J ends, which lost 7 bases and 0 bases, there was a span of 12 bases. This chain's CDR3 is CASTMGQMNTEAFF. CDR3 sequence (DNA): TGTGCCAGCACTATGGGGCAGATGAACACTGAAGCTTTCTTT.

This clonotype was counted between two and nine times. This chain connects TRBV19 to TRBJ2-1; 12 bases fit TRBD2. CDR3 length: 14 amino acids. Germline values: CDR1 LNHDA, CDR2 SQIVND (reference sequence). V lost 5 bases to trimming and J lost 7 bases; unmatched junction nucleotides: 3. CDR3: CASSSSGGVNEQFF. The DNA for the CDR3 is TGTGCCAGTAGTTCTAGCGGGGGGGTAAATGAGCAGTTCTTC.

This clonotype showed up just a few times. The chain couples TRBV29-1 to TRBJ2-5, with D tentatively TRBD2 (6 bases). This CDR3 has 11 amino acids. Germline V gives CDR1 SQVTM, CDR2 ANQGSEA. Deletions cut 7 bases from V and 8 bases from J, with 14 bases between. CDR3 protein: CSALGGGTQYF. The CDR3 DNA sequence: TGCAGCGCCCTGGGGGGAGGCACCCAGTACTTC.

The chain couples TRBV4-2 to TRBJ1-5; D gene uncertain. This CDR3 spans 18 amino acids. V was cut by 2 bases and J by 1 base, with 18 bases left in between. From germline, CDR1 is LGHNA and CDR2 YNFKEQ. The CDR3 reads CASSQNLYRLGSNQPQHF. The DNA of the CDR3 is TGTGCCAGCAGCCAAAACCTATACCGCCTCGGGAGCAATCAGCCCCAGCATTTT.

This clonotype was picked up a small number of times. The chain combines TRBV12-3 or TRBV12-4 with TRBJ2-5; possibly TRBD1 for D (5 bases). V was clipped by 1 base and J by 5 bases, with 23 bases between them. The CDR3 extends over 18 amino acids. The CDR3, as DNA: TGTGCCAGCAGTTTAGTAGACTCCAGGGCTGAATTTTCGGAGACCCAGTACTTC. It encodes CASSLVDSRAEFSETQYF.

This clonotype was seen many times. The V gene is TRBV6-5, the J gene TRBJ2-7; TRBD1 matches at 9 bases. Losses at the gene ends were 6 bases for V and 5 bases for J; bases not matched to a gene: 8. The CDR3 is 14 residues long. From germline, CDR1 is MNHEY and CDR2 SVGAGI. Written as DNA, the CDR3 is TGTGCCAGCAGCAAGGACAGGGGAATCCACGAGCAGTACTTC. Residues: CASSKDRGIHEQYF.

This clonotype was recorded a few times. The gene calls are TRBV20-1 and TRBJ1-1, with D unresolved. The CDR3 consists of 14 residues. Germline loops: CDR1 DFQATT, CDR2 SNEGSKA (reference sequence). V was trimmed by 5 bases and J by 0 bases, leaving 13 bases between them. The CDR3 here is CSAVSLGVNTEAFF. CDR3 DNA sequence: TGCAGTGCTGTTTCTTTGGGAGTGAACACTGAAGCTTTCTTT.

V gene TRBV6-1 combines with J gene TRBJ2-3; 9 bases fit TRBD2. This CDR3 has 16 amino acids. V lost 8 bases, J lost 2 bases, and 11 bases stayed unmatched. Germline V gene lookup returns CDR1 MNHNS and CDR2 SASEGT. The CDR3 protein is CASQKPAGGLTDTQYF. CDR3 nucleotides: TGTGCCAGCCAGAAACCAGCGGGAGGCCTCACAGATACGCAGTATTTT.

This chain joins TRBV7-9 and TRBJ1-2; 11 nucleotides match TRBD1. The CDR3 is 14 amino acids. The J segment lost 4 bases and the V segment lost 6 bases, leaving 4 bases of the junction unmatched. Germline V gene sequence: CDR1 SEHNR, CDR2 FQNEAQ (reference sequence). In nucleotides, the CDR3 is TGTGCCAGCAGACATGGACAGGGGGCCTATGGCTACACCTTC. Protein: CASRHGQGAYGYTF.

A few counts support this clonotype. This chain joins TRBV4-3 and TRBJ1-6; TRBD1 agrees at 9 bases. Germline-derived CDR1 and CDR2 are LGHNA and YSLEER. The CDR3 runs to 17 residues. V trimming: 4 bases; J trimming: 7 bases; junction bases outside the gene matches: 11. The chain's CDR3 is CASSPILTGGANSPLHF. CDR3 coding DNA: TGCGCCAGCAGCCCAATTTTAACAGGGGGCGCAAATTCACCCCTCCACTTT.

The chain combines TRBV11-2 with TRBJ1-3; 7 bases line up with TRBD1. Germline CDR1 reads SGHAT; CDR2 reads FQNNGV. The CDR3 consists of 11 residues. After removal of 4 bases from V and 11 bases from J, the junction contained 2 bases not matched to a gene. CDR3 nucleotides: TGTGCCAGCAGCTCCGGACAGGCCATATATTTT. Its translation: CASSSGQAIYF.

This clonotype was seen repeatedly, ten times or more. The CDR3 sequence: CASSLSGQAYEQYF. The CDR3, as DNA: TGTGCCAGCAGTTTGTCGGGTCAGGCCTACGAGCAGTACTTC. The V gene is TRBV28, the J gene TRBJ2-7; D is unresolved. V was pared by 3 bases and J by 2 bases, with 11 bases between. The CDR3 runs to 14 residues. CDR1 is MDHEN, CDR2 SYDVKM, per germline.

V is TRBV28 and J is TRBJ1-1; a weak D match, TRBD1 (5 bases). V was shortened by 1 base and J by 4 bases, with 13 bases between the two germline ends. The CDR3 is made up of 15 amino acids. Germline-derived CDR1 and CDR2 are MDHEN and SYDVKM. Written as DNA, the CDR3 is TGTGCCAGCAGTTTATACCGGGGCGCGAGCACTGAAGCTTTCTTT. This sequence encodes CASSLYRGASTEAFF.

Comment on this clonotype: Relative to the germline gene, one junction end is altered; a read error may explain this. The CDR3 DNA follows: TGTGCCAGCAGCTACGGACAGGTGGCCTTTACTGAAGCTCTCTTT. This encodes CASSYGQVAFTEALF. The chain has TRBV5-6 and TRBJ1-1, with 7 positions matching TRBD1. Germline values: CDR1 SGHDT, CDR2 YYEEEE. The CDR3 totals 15 residues. The full variable domain, completed using reference TRBV5-6 and TRBJ1-1, is DAGVTQSPTHLIKTRGQQVTLRCSPKSGHDTVSWYQQALGQGPQFIFQYYEEEERQRGNFPDRFSGHQFPNYSSELNVNALLLGDSALYLCASSYGQVAFTEALFGQGTRLTVV.

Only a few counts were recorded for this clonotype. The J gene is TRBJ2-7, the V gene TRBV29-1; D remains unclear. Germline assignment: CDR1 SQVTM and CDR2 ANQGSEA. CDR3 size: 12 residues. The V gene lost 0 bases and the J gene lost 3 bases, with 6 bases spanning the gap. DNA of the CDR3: TGCAGCGTTGAAGACCCGTTCTACGAGCAGTACTTC. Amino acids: CSVEDPFYEQYF.

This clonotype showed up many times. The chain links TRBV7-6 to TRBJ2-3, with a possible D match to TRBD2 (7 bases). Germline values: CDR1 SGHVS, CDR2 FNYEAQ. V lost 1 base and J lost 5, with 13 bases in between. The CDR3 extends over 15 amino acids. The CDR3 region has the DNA TGTGCCAGCAGCTTAGGAGGGGGGGCCGGAGATACGCAGTATTTT. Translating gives CASSLGGGAGDTQYF.

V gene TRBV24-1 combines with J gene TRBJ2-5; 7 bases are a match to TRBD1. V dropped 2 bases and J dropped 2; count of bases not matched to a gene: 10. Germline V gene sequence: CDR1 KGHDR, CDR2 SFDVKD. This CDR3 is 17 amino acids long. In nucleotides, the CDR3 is TGTGCCACCAGTGATTCACCCGGGACAGCCTTTCAAGAGACCCAGTACTTC. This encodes CATSDSPGTAFQETQYF.

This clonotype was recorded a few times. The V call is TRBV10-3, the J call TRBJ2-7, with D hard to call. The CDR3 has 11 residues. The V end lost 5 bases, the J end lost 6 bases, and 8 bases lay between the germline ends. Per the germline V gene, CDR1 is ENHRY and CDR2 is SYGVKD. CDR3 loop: CAISSSFEQYF. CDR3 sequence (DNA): TGTGCCATCAGTTCCTCTTTCGAGCAGTACTTC.

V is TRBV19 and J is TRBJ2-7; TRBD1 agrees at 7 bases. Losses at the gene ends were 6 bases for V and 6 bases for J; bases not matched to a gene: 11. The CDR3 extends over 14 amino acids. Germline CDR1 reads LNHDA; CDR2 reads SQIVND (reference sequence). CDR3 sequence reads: CASRMYEGGSEQYF. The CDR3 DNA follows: TGTGCCAGTAGGATGTACGAAGGGGGCTCCGAGCAGTACTTC.

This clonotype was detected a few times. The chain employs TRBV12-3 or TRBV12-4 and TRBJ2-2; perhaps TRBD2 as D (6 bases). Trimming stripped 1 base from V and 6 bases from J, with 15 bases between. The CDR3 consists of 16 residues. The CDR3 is CASSLDLAPSAGELFF. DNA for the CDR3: TGTGCCAGCAGTTTAGATCTAGCGCCCTCAGCCGGGGAGCTGTTTTTT.

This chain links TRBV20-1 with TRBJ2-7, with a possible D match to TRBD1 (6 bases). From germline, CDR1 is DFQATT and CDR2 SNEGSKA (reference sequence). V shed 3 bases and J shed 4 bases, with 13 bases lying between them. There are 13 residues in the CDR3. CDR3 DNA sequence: TGCAGTGCTAGTTGGGACACGAAGTACGAGCAGTACTTC. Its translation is CSASWDTKYEQYF.